These 19 T cell receptor beta chains came from one sample sequenced in a study of PD-L1 blockade in urothelial cancer. Sequencing used immunoSEQ multiplex PCR; TCRdb keeps in-frame clones, though not all of them. Of around 45,000 clones in the sample, 80% to 85% were seen once. The time point here: pretreatment peripheral blood. The starting material was PBMCs, obtained around atezolizumab (anti-PD-L1) treatment. The receptors come from a man aged 50 to 59 with urothelial cancer.

The chain links TRBV28 to TRBJ2-2; 7 bases are a match to TRBD2. Per germline, CDR1 MDHEN and CDR2 SYDVKM. The CDR3 covers 15 residues. Trimming cost V 4 bases and J 4 bases; bases outside gene matches: 6. CDR3 nucleotide sequence: TGTGCCAGCAGTTCACCTAGCGGACTCACCGGGGAGCTGTTTTTT. This translates into CASSSPSGLTGELFF.

This clone has just a few counts. The rearrangement links TRBV7-9 to TRBJ2-7, with D possibly matching TRBD1 (6 bases). Between the trimmed V and J ends, which lost 4 bases and 2 bases, there was a span of 12 bases. The CDR3 loop spans 14 amino acids. Germline loops: CDR1 SEHNR, CDR2 FQNEAQ (reference sequence). The CDR3: CASSSTGGAYEQYF. The CDR3 coding sequence is TGTGCCAGCAGCTCGACAGGAGGAGCCTACGAGCAGTACTTC.

The rearrangement links TRBV12-5 to TRBJ2-6; maybe TRBD2 (6 bases). The CDR3 has 22 residues. Per germline, CDR1 LGHNT and CDR2 FRNRAP. V gave up 0 bases and J gave up 3 bases, with 27 bases separating them. CDR3 coding DNA: TGTGCTAGTGGTTTGGTACTGACCCTCGGCGGGACGCGCTCAAGTGGGGCCAACGTCCTGACTTTC. The encoded protein is CASGLVLTLGGTRSSGANVLTF.

V usage is TRBV9 and J usage is TRBJ1-3; D gene uncertain. Trimming removed 0 bases from V and 2 bases from J, with 6 bases in between. There are 14 residues in the CDR3. Germline V gene data show CDR1 as SGDLS and CDR2 as YYNGEE. The CDR3 loop reads CASSVGTTGNTIYF. CDR3 nucleotides: TGTGCCAGCAGCGTAGGGACTACTGGAAACACCATATATTTT.

The J gene is TRBJ2-6, the V gene TRBV6-5, with no clear D. This CDR3 spans 14 amino acids. Germline V lookup: CDR1 MNHEY, CDR2 SVGAGI. V shed 0 bases and J shed 2 bases, with 2 bases lying between them. The DNA for the CDR3 is TGTGCCAGCAGTTACTCCACTGGGGCCAACGTCCTGACTTTC. Its protein product is CASSYSTGANVLTF.

CDR3 residues: CASSEYNEQFF. The CDR3 coding sequence is TGTGCCAGCAGTGAATATAATGAGCAGTTCTTC. V and J are TRBV2 and TRBJ2-1; no clear D. Per the germline V gene, CDR1 is SNHLY and CDR2 is FYNNEI. Trimming shortened V by 2 bases and J by 7 bases, and 3 bases separated the two germline ends. The CDR3 runs to 11 residues.

Turning to this clone: Given a much more abundant clone one base away, this may be a read error. This chain uses TRBV28 with TRBJ2-6; D gene unclear. This CDR3 has 15 residues. The V and J ends lost 3 bases and 3 bases respectively, with 9 bases between them. Germline lookup yields CDR1 MDHEN and CDR2 SYDVKM. CDR3 nucleotide sequence: TGTGCCAGCAGTTTCTACAGCTTTGGGGCCAACGTCCTGACTTTC. As protein: CASSFYSFGANVLTF. The variable domain in full, with the rest retrieved from reference TRBV28 and TRBJ2-6, is DVKVTQSSRYLVKRTGEKVFLECVQDMDHENMFWYRQDPGLGLRLIYFSYDVKMKEKGDIPEGYSVSREKKERFSLILESASTNQTSMYLCASSFYSFGANVLTFGAGSRLTVL.

The J gene is TRBJ2-5, the V gene TRBV11-2, with D perhaps matching TRBD1 (5 bases). The V end was cut by 3 bases, the J end by 4 bases, with 12 bases between. The CDR3 spans 14 residues. From germline, CDR1 is SGHAT and CDR2 FQNNGV. CDR3 sequence: CASSLTVGAETQYF. The CDR3 DNA is TGTGCCAGCAGCTTGACGGTTGGGGCAGAGACCCAGTACTTC.

This clone has a handful of counts. V gene TRBV6-6 combines with J gene TRBJ1-5, with TRBD1 identical over 9 bases. V gave up 2 bases and J gave up 2 bases; unmatched junction bases: 4. The length of the CDR3 is 16 residues. Looked up from germline, CDR1 is MNHNY and CDR2 is SVGAGI (reference sequence). The CDR3: CASSYGTGRGNQPQHF. The CDR3 nucleotides read TGTGCCAGCAGTTACGGGACAGGGAGAGGCAATCAGCCCCAGCATTTT.

CDR3 coding DNA: TGTGCCAGCAGCCATGGCGGGGGGTACGAGCAGTACTTC. As protein: CASSHGGGYEQYF. V and J are TRBV14 and TRBJ2-7; 8 nucleotides align to TRBD2. V trimming: 3 bases; J trimming: 4 bases; junction bases outside the gene matches: 2. Germline-derived CDR1 and CDR2 are SGHDN and FVKESK. The CDR3 extends over 13 amino acids.

The V gene is TRBV9, the J gene TRBJ1-6, with a weak D call TRBD1 (5 bases). CDR3 length equals 17 residues. V shed 3 bases and J shed 7 bases, with 20 bases lying between them. Per the germline V gene, CDR1 is SGDLS and CDR2 is YYNGEE. CDR3 residues: CASSDQQEYGGNSPLHF. For the CDR3, the DNA is TGTGCCAGCAGCGATCAACAGGAGTACGGAGGGAATTCACCCCTCCACTTT.

The J gene is TRBJ2-1, the V gene TRBV5-1; D ambiguous. The CDR3 length is 15 residues. Germline V gene sequence: CDR1 SGHRS, CDR2 YFSETQ. V was shortened by 2 bases and J by 0 bases, with 9 bases between the two germline ends. DNA of the CDR3: TGCGCCAGCAGCTTTTTCCTAAGCTCCTACAATGAGCAGTTCTTC. Protein sequence: CASSFFLSSYNEQFF.

The chain links TRBV6-1 to TRBJ1-1; possibly TRBD1 for D (5 bases). The V gene lost 2 bases and the J gene lost 5 bases, with 15 bases spanning the gap. Per the germline V gene, CDR1 is MNHNS and CDR2 is SASEGT. This CDR3 has 15 residues. This CDR3 is CASSEMGQGWTEAFF. The CDR3 DNA reads as TGTGCCAGCAGTGAAATGGGGCAGGGATGGACTGAAGCTTTCTTT.

A note on this clone: The identical CDR3 is also encoded by other nucleotide sequences in the sample. The chain recombines TRBV6-5 with TRBJ2-3, with 7 bases aligning to TRBD1. V dropped 4 bases and J dropped 1; count of bases not matched to a gene: 5. CDR1 is MNHEY, CDR2 SVGAGI, per germline. The CDR3 is made up of 15 amino acids. CDR3 sequence reads: CASSSAGGGTDTQYF. The CDR3 DNA reads TGTGCCAGCAGTTCAGCAGGGGGTGGCACAGATACGCAGTATTTT.

Of note for this clone: Other DNA sequences in the same sample also yield this CDR3. The CDR3 sequence: CASSPRTTDTQYF. DNA of the CDR3: TGTGCCAGCTCACCACGGACTACAGATACGCAGTATTTT. The rearrangement uses TRBV18 and TRBJ2-3; tentatively, D is TRBD2 (5 bases). Germline-derived CDR1 and CDR2 are KGHSH and LQKENI. The CDR3 totals 13 residues. The V end lost 1 base, the J end lost 3 bases, and 5 bases lay between the germline ends.

The chain is built from TRBV29-1 and TRBJ1-1; no definite D call. This CDR3 region has 10 residues. The ends were cut back, 5 bases at V and 11 bases at J, with 12 bases in the middle. CDR1 and CDR2 from the germline V gene are SQVTM and ANQGSEA. For the CDR3, the DNA is TGCAGCGTTCCGGGTTCCCGGGCTTTCTTT. As protein: CSVPGSRAFF.

The chain uses TRBV6-1 and TRBJ1-1; 7 bases agree with TRBD1. Trimming took 2 bases from V and 5 from J; bases not matched to a gene: 11. Germline lookup yields CDR1 MNHNS and CDR2 SASEGT. The CDR3 extends over 16 amino acids. CDR3 region: CASSEPRRGRGTEAFF. CDR3 sequence (DNA): TGTGCCAGCAGTGAACCCCGTCGAGGCAGGGGGACTGAAGCTTTCTTT.

The V and J genes are TRBV30 and TRBJ1-1; the D is unclear. V lost 2 bases to trimming and J lost 0 bases, with 7 bases between them. Germline V gene lookup returns CDR1 GTSNPN and CDR2 SVGIG (reference sequence). There are 13 residues in the CDR3. The chain's CDR3 is CAWSRFMNTEAFF. The CDR3 DNA sequence: TGTGCCTGGAGTCGGTTTATGAACACTGAAGCTTTCTTT.

CDR3 in amino acids: CASSEGFGLAGGVSSYNEQFF. The CDR3 region has the DNA TGTGCCAGCAGTGAAGGATTTGGGCTAGCGGGGGGGGTAAGCTCCTACAATGAGCAGTTCTTC. The J gene is TRBJ2-1, the V gene TRBV2; TRBD2 aligns across 12 bases. Germline trimming cut 1 base from V and 0 bases from J; bases unmatched to any gene: 13. This CDR3 is 21 amino acids long. Germline CDR1 is SNHLY and CDR2 is FYNNEI. Complete variable domain (other parts from reference TRBV2 and TRBJ2-1): EPEVTQTPSHQVTQMGQEVILRCVPISNHLYFYWYRQILGQKVEFLVSFYNNEISEKSEIFDDQFSVERPDGSNFTLKIRSTKLEDSAMYFCASSEGFGLAGGVSSYNEQFFGPGTRLTVL.